This T cell receptor beta chain was found in a study of OX40 agonist ivuxolimab in advanced cancers. About the research overall: Intravenous ivuxolimab was administered to patients every 2 weeks at 0.01 to 10 mg/kg.

The CDR3 has 16 amino acids. The germline V gene encodes CDR1 SGHAT and CDR2 FQNNGV. V was clipped by 5 bases and J by 0 bases, with 16 bases between them. Sequencing was performed with immunoSEQ multiplex PCR; in TCRdb, only in-frame clones are kept and a portion is missing. The sample includes roughly 67,000 clones, 88% of them seen just once. The material sequenced was CD4+ or CD8+ T cells sorted from blood, taken in a trial of the OX40 agonist ivuxolimab. The clonotype was recovered from an adult with an advanced solid tumor such as melanoma, head and neck, liver or kidney cancer. The V and J genes are TRBV11-2 and TRBJ1-2, with D tentatively TRBD1 (6 bases). The CDR3 loop is CASSPSRGRPNYGYTF. Here the CDR3 DNA reads TGTGCCAGCAGCCCATCCAGGGGCCGCCCTAACTATGGCTACACCTTC.